This TCR beta chain was recovered during a study of T cell repertoires and HLA-DP antigens. Study-level information: In vitro CD4+ alloreactivity was against HeLa-presented HLA-DP. One alloantigen had about nine groove amino acid differences from self, the other one. Overall study results and limits: A non-physiological HeLa system presented antigen to total CD4+ responders.

The CDR3 contains 15 residues. The ends lost 3 bases at V and 6 bases at J; junction bases unmatched: 6. Germline CDR1 is KGHSH and CDR2 is LQKENI. A single count supports this clone. Its target is not known. Some clones are missing from TCRdb's copy, which holds only in-frame ones; the method was immunoSEQ multiplex PCR. The table shows over 100,000 clones, with around 92% occurring only once. This TCR came from a woman younger than 30 in good health and CMV-seronegative. V usage is TRBV18 and J usage is TRBJ2-1; 9 bases map to TRBD2. The sequenced sample was CD4+ T cells from PBMCs. The CDR3 is CASSPGTSKTNEQFF. The CDR3 DNA is TGTGCCAGCTCACCCGGGACTAGCAAGACCAATGAGCAGTTCTTC.